This T cell receptor (beta chain) was captured by sequencing in a study of a mutant IDH1 vaccine in newly diagnosed glioma. The time point: week 5, during vaccination. Every vaccination contained 300 ug of the mutant IDH1 20-mer peptide and was paired with topical imiquimod. Each of the donors came in with new WHO grade 3 or 4 astrocytomas that were IDH1-mutant and ATRX-lost. With regard to this clone: Its antigen remains unknown.

Some clones are missing from TCRdb's copy, which holds only in-frame ones; the method was immunoSEQ multiplex PCR. The profile covers 50,000 to 70,000 clones, with approximately 86% appearing a single time and over 3% taken by the ten largest. Findings and caveats of the study: Vaccine-induced responses were seen in more than 90% of patients, spanning several MHC alleles.

CDR1 is MNHNY, CDR2 SVGAGI, per germline (reference sequence). The CDR3 is 14 residues long. V was cut by 6 bases and J by 0 bases, with 12 bases left in between. Sequencing used PBMCs, obtained from a glioma patient whose treatment included an IDH1 peptide vaccine. This chain uses TRBV6-6 with TRBJ2-7, with a possible D match to TRBD1 (5 bases). The receptor was isolated from a young woman with glioma. Some clones in this sample may be carry-over from other donors' samples. CDR3 loop: CASSSNRFSYEQYF. The CDR3 bases are TGTGCCAGCAGCTCGAACAGGTTCTCCTACGAGCAGTACTTC.